Included here is one T cell receptor beta chain sequence, with context. Original processing notes: Amplification with reference gene primers provided the estimates of nucleated cell counts. Using immunoSEQ multiplex PCR, the repertoire was profiled, and TCRdb retains in-frame clones only, with some absent. That table gives V, J and clone size, and the DNA gave D and trimming. The repertoire has 70,000 to 100,000 clones, 82% of them found once; the top ten carry less than 9%. The data were taken from a study of blood T cell repertoires in COVID-19. Study information: Some COVID-19 samples were acute and others convalescent; all came from the United States, Italy and Spain. In each case, the material was cDNA or gDNA derived from T cells, B-cell-depleted T cells, or PBMCs.

The V segment lost 0 bases and the J segment 5 bases; nucleotides outside the gene matches: 7. The CDR3 length is 16 residues. Looked up from germline, CDR1 is KGHSH and CDR2 is LQKENI. This receptor was taken from a man over 45 with active or convalescent COVID-19. Input material: peripheral blood. The chain uses TRBV18 and TRBJ2-1; 7 positions agree with TRBD2. The chain's CDR3 is CASSPPGQSGNNEQFF. For the CDR3, the DNA is TGTGCCAGCTCACCACCTGGTCAGAGCGGGAACAATGAGCAGTTCTTC.